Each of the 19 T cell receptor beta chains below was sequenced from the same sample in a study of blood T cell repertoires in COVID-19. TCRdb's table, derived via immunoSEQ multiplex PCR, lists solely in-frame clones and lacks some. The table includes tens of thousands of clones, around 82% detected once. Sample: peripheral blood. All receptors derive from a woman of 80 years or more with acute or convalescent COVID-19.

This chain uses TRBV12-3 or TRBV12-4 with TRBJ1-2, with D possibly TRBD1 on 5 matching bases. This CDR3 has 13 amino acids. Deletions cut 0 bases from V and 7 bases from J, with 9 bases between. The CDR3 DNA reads TGTGCCAGCAGTTTAGCCCACCAGGGTGGCTACACCTTC. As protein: CASSLAHQGGYTF.

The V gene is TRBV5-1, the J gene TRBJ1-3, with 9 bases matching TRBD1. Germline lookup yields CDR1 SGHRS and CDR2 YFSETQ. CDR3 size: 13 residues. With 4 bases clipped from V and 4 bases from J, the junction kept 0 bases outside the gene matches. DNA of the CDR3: TGCGCCAGCAGCGGGACAGGGGGAAACACCATATATTTT. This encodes CASSGTGGNTIYF.

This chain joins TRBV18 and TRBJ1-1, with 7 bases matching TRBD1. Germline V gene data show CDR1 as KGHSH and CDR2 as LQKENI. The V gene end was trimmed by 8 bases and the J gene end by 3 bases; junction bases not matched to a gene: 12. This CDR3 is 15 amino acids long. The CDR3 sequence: CASRIETQGDTEAFF. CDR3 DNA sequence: TGTGCCAGCCGAATTGAGACTCAGGGGGACACTGAAGCTTTCTTT.

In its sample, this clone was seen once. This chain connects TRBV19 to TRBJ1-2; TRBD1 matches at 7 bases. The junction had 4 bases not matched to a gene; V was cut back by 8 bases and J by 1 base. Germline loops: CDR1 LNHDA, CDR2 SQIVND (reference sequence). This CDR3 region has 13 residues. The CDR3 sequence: CASSDRINYGYTF. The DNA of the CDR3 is TGTGCCAGTTCGGACAGGATTAACTATGGCTACACCTTC.

This CDR3 is CASSTGTSNYGYTF. The DNA of the CDR3 is TGTGCCAGTAGTACCGGGACATCCAACTATGGCTACACCTTC. The chain links TRBV19 to TRBJ1-2; tentatively, D is TRBD1 (6 bases). Trimming left V 4 bases short and J 2 bases short, with 11 bases between. Germline CDR1 is LNHDA and CDR2 is SQIVND (reference sequence). The CDR3 length is 14 residues.

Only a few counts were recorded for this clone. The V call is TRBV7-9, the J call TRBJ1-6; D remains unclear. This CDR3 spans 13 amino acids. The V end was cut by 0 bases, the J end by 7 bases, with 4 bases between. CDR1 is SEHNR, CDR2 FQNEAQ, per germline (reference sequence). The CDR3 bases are TGTGCCAGCAGCTTAGCCGTGAATTCACCCCTCCACTTT. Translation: CASSLAVNSPLHF. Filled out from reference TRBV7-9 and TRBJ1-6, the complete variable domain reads DTGVSQNPRHKITKRGQNVTFRCDPISEHNRLYWYRQTLGQGPEFLTYFQNEAQLEKSRLLSDRFSAERPKGSFSTLEIQRTEQGDSAMYLCASSLAVNSPLHFGNGTRLTVT.

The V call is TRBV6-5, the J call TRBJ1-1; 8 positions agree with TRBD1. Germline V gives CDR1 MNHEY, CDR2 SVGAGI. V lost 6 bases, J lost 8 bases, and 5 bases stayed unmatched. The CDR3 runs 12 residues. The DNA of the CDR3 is TGTGCCAGCAGGACAGGGGTAAGAGAAGCTTTCTTT. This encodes CASRTGVREAFF.

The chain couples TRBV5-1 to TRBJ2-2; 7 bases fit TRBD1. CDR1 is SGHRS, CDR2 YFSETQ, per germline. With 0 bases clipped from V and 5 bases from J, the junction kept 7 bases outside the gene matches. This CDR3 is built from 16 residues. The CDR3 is CASSLGQGGMTGELFF. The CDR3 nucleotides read TGCGCCAGCAGCTTGGGACAGGGTGGAATGACCGGGGAGCTGTTTTTT. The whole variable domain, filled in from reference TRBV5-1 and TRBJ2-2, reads KAGVTQTPRYLIKTRGQQVTLSCSPISGHRSVSWYQQTPGQGLQFLFEYFSETQRNKGNFPGRFSGRQFSNSRSEMNVSTLELGDSALYLCASSLGQGGMTGELFFGEGSRLTVL.

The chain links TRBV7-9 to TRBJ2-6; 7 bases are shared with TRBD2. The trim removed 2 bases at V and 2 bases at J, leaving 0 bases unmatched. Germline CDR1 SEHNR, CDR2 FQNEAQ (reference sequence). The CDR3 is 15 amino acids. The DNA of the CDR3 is TGTGCCAGCAGCTTACGGGAGGCTGGGGCCAACGTCCTGACTTTC. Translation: CASSLREAGANVLTF.

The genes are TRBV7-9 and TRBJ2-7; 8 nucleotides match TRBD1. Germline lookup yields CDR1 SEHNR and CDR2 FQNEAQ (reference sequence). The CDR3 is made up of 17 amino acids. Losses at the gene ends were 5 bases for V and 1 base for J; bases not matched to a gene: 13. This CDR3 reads CASSPAVRTGPSYEQYF. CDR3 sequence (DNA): TGTGCCAGCAGCCCCGCGGTCCGGACAGGGCCTTCCTACGAGCAGTACTTC.

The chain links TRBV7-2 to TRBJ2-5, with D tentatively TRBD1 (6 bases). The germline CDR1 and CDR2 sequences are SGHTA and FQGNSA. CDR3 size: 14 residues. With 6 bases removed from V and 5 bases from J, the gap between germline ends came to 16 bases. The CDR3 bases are TGTGCCAGCAGTTATACACAGGGTCGTGAGACCCAGTACTTC. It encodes CASSYTQGRETQYF.

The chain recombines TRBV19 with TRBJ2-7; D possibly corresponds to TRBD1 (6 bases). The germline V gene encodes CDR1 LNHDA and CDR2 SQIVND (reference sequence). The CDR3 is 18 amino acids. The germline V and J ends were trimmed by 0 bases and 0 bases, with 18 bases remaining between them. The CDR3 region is CASSIDALGQRSSYEQYF. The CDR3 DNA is TGTGCCAGTAGTATAGATGCACTTGGACAGAGGAGCTCCTACGAGCAGTACTTC.

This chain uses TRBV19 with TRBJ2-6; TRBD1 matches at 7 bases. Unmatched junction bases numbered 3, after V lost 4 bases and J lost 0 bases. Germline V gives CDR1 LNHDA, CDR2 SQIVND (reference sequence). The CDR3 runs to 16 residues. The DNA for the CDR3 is TGTGCCAGTAGTAAGGGACAGATCTCTGGGGCCAACGTCCTGACTTTC. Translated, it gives CASSKGQISGANVLTF.

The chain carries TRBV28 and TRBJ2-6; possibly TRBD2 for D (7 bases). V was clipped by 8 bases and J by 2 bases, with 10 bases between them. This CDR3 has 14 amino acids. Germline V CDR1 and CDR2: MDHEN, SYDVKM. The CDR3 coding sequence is TGTGCCAGCGGAGGGGGGGCTGGGGCCAACGTCCTGACTTTC. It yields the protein CASGGGAGANVLTF. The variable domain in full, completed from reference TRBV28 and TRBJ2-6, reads DVKVTQSSRYLVKRTGEKVFLECVQDMDHENMFWYRQDPGLGLRLIYFSYDVKMKEKGDIPEGYSVSREKKERFSLILESASTNQTSMYLCASGGGAGANVLTFGAGSRLTVL.

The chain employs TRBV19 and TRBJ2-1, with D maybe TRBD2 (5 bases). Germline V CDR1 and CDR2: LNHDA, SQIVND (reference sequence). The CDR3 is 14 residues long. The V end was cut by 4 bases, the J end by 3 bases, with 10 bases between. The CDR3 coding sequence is TGTGCCAGTAGTAGAGTAGCGCACTACAATGAGCAGTTCTTC. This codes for CASSRVAHYNEQFF.

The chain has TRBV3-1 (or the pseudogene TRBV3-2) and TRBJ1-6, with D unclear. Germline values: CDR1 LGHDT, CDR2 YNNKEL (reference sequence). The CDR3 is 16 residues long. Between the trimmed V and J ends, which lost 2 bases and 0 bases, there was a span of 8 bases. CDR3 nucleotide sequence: TGTGCCAGCAGCCAAATACTGAGCTCCTATAATTCACCCCTCCACTTT. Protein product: CASSQILSSYNSPLHF.

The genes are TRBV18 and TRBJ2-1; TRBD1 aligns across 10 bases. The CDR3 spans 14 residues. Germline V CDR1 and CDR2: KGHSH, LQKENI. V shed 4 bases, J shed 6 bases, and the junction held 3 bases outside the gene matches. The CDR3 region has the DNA TGTGCCAGCTCACGGACAGGGGGGGCCAATGAGCAGTTCTTC. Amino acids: CASSRTGGANEQFF.

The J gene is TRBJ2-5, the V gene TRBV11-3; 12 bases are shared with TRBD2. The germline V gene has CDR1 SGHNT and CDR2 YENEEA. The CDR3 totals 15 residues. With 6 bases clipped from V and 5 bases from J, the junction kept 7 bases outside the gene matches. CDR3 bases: TGTGCCAGCAGTACTAGCGGGGGGCCAGGGGAGACCCAGTACTTC. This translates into CASSTSGGPGETQYF.

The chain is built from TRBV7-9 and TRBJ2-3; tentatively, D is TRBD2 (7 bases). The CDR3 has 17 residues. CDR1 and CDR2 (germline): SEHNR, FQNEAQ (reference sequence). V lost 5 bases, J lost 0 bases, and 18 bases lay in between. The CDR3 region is CASSQPARGASTDTQYF. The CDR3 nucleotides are TGTGCCAGCAGCCAACCCGCCCGGGGGGCCAGCACAGATACGCAGTATTTT. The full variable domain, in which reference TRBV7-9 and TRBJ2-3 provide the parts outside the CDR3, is DTGVSQNPRHKITKRGQNVTFRCDPISEHNRLYWYRQTLGQGPEFLTYFQNEAQLEKSRLLSDRFSAERPKGSFSTLEIQRTEQGDSAMYLCASSQPARGASTDTQYFGPGTRLTVL.